This T cell receptor beta chain stems from a study of cytomegalovirus exposure and HLA in healthy donors. Whole-study context: A prior study identified over 100 million unique TCR beta sequences from about 179 million T cells.

This clone was picked up many times. The PCR ran on 60 Vbeta and 13 Jbeta primers. Sequenced by immunoSEQ multiplex PCR; TCRdb stores in-frame clones only, minus some. There are about 120,000 clones in the sample; about 72% occur only once, and approximately 16% lies in the top ten. The CDR3 is 15 amino acids. Germline trimming cut 6 bases from V and 4 bases from J; bases unmatched to any gene: 9. Germline V CDR1 and CDR2: MNHEY, SVGAGI. The sequencing sample was made of PBMCs. This clonotype was sampled from a man aged 45-60 years in good health and CMV-seropositive. The gene calls are TRBV6-5 and TRBJ2-3, with 8 bases lining up with TRBD1. The CDR3 protein is CASSLGQGAPDTQYF. As DNA, the CDR3 is TGTGCCAGCAGCCTAGGGCAGGGGGCTCCAGATACGCAGTATTTT.